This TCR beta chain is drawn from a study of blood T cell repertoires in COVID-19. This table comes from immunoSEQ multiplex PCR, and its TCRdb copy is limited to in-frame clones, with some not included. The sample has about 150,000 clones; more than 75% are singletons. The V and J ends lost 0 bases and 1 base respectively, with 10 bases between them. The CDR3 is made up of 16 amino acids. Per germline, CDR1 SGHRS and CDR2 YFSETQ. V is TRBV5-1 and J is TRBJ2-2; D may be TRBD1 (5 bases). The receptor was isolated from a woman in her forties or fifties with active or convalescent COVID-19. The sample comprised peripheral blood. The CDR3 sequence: CASSLGQILNTGELFF. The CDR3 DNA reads TGCGCCAGCAGCTTGGGACAGATCCTGAACACCGGGGAGCTGTTTTTT.